These 8 T cell receptor beta chains were sequenced from one sample in a study of beta chain features in type 1 diabetes (dated 2018 in TCRdb). General findings and caveats noted by the study authors: Type 1 diabetes patients showed a moderate but significant shortening of TCRB CDR3 length in all four CD4+ subsets.

Antigen specificity for these receptors is unknown. Preparation of the library involved the immunoSEQ multiplex PCR assay. The High Capacity cDNA Reverse Transcription Kit was used to reverse transcribe all of the isolated RNA, meaning that expressed TCRB transcripts were what got sequenced. TCRdb retrieved this table from immuneACCESS and kept in-frame rearrangements only. Not all clones are present; in checked studies, unresolved V genes account for under half, and no reason is known for the remainder. In this sample the table shows approximately 150,000 clones, around 9% of which occur a single time. Clones ranked in the top ten supply around 0.79% of the sample. Specimen: central memory CD4+ T cells from blood. Receptors originate from a man younger than 45 with type 1 diabetes.

The chain has TRBV16 and TRBJ2-5; TRBD2 aligns across 8 bases. Germline lookup yields CDR1 KGHSY and CDR2 FQNENV. The ends lost 0 bases at V and 3 bases at J; junction bases unmatched: 6. This CDR3 is 16 amino acids long. CDR3 nucleotide sequence: TGTGCCAGCAGCCAATCCCCAGCGGGGGATGAAGAGACCCAGTACTTC. This codes for CASSQSPAGDEETQYF.

The chain is built from TRBV7-9 and TRBJ2-2; D ambiguous. The CDR3 totals 16 residues. Germline V gives CDR1 SEHNR, CDR2 FQNEAQ (reference sequence). V lost 0 bases, J lost 0 bases, and 8 bases lay in between. The CDR3 DNA sequence: TGTGCCAGCAGCTTAGCTCAGGCTTCGAACACCGGGGAGCTGTTTTTT. This gives the protein CASSLAQASNTGELFF.

The V and J genes are TRBV7-2 and TRBJ2-7; tentative D call: TRBD1 (6 bases). Germline V gene data show CDR1 as SGHTA and CDR2 as FQGNSA. CDR3 length: 14 residues. V was pared by 5 bases and J by 6 bases, with 17 bases between. The CDR3 protein is CASSPRAGEREQYF. CDR3 nucleotide sequence: TGTGCCAGCAGCCCACGAGCAGGGGAGCGCGAGCAGTACTTC.

The chain is built from TRBV7-2 and TRBJ2-5; D unresolved. V dropped 5 bases and J dropped 5 bases, with 9 bases sitting between them. This CDR3 region has 12 residues. CDR1 SGHTA and CDR2 FQGNSA come from the germline V gene. CDR3 DNA sequence: TGTGCCAGCAGCCAGACTTCGGAGACCCAGTACTTC. It yields the protein CASSQTSETQYF.

J is TRBJ1-1 and V is TRBV7-2, with TRBD1 identical over 10 bases. This CDR3 is 17 amino acids long. Looked up from germline, CDR1 is SGHTA and CDR2 is FQGNSA. Trimming removed 6 bases from V and 0 bases from J; junction bases left unmatched: 10. The CDR3 region is CASSWTGGTVVNTEAFF. The CDR3 DNA sequence: TGTGCCAGCAGTTGGACAGGGGGTACGGTTGTGAACACTGAAGCTTTCTTT.

The J gene is TRBJ1-5, the V gene TRBV4-3; D not resolved. The germline V gene encodes CDR1 LGHNA and CDR2 YSLEER. The CDR3 runs 13 residues. Between the trimmed V and J ends, which lost 0 bases and 6 bases, there was a span of 6 bases. The CDR3 loop reads CASSQEISQPQHF. The CDR3 nucleotides read TGCGCCAGCAGCCAAGAAATATCTCAGCCCCAGCATTTT.

J is TRBJ2-7 and V is TRBV5-6; 7 bases are a match to TRBD1. The CDR3 consists of 12 residues. The V gene end was trimmed by 2 bases and the J gene end by 4 bases; junction bases not matched to a gene: 0. Germline V lookup: CDR1 SGHDT, CDR2 YYEEEE. This CDR3 is CASSLQGYEQYF. The DNA for the CDR3 is TGTGCCAGCAGCTTACAGGGGTACGAGCAGTACTTC.

The sample holds a few counts of this clone. CDR3 residues: CASSGTGTGDYEQYF. CDR3 sequence (DNA): TGTGCCAGCAGCGGAACCGGGACAGGGGACTACGAGCAGTACTTC. The chain is built from TRBV4-2 and TRBJ2-7; 10 bases match TRBD1. In germline, CDR1 is LGHNA, CDR2 YNFKEQ. V lost 5 bases and J lost 3; bases outside the gene matches: 7. This CDR3 region has 15 residues.